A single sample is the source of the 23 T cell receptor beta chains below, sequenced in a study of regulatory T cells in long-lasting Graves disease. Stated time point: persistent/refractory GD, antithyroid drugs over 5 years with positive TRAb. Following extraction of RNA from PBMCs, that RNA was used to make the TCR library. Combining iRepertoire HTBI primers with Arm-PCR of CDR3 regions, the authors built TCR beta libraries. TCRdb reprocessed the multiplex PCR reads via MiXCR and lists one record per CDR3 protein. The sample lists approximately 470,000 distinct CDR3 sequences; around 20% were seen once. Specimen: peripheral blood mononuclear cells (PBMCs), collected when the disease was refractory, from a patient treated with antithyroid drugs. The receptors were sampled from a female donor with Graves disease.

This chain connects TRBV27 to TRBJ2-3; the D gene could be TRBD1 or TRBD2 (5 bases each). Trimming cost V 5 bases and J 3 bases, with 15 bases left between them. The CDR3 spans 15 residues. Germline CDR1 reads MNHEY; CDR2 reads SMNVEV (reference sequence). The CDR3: CASSAGSGGTDTQYF. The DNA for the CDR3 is TGTGCCAGCAGTGCAGGGAGCGGTGGGACAGATACGCAGTATTTT.

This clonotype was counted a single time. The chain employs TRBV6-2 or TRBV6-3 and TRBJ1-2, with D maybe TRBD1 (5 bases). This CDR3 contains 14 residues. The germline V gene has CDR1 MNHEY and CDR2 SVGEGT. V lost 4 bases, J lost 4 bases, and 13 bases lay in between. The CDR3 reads CASSSVGGGYGYTF. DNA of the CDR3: TGTGCCAGCAGTTCCGTTGGGGGGGGCTATGGCTACACCTTC.

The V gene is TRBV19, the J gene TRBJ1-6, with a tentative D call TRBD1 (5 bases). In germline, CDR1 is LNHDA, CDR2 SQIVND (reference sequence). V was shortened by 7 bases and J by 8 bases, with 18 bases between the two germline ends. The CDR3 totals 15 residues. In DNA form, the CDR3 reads TGTGCCAGTACTCCGGGACCCCGAGGCGATTCACCCCTCCACTTT. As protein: CASTPGPRGDSPLHF.

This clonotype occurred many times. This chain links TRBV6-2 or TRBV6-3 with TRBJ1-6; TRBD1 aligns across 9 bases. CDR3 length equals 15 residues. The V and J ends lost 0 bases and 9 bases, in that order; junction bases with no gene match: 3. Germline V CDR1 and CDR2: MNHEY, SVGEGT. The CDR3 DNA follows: TGTGCCAGCAGTTACTCAGCGACAGGGGGTTCACCCCTCCACTTT. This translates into CASSYSATGGSPLHF.

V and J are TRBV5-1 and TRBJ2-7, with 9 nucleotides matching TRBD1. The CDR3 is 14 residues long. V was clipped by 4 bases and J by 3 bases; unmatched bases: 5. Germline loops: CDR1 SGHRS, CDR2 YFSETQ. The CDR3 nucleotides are TGCGCCAGCAGCCCCACGACAGGGGGCTACGAGCAGTACTTC. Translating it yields CASSPTTGGYEQYF.

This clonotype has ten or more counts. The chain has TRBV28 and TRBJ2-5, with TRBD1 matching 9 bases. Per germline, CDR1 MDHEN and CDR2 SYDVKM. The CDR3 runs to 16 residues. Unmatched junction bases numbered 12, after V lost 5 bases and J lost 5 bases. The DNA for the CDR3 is TGTGCCAGCAGTCTGCCGGGACAGGGTACTTTCGAGACCCAGTACTTC. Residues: CASSLPGQGTFETQYF.

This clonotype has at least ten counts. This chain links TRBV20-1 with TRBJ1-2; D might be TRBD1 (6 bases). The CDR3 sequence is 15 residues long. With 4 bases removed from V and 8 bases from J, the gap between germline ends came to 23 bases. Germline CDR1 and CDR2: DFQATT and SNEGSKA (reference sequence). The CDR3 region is CSAIPPQGPHLGYTF. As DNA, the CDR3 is TGCAGTGCTATACCTCCTCAGGGGCCCCATTTGGGCTACACCTTC.

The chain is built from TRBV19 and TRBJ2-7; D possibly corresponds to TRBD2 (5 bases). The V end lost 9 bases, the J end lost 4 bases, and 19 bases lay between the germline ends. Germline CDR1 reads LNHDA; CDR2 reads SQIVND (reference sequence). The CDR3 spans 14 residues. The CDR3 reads CARAPPGIEYEQYF. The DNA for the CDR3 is TGTGCCAGAGCTCCCCCGGGGATTGAATACGAGCAGTACTTC.

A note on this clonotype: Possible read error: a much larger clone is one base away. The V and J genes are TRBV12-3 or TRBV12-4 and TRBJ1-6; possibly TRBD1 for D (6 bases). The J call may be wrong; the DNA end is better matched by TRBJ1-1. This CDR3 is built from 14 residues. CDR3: CASSRRTDSTVAFF. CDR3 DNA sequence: TGTGCCAGCAGCAGAAGGACAGATTCCACTGTAGCTTTCTTT.

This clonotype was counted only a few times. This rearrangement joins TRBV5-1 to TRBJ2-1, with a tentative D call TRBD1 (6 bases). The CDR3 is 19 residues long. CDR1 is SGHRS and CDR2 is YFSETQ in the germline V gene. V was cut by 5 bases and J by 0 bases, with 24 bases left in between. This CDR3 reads CASRNKTLIGTNSYNEQFF. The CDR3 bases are TGCGCCAGCAGAAACAAGACCTTGATCGGGACAAACTCCTACAATGAGCAGTTCTTC.

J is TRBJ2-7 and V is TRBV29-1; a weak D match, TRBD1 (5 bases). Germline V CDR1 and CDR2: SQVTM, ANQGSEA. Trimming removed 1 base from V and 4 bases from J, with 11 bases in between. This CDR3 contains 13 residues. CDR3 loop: CSVEGGRRYEQYF. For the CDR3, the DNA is TGCAGCGTTGAAGGGGGCAGAAGATACGAGCAGTACTTC.

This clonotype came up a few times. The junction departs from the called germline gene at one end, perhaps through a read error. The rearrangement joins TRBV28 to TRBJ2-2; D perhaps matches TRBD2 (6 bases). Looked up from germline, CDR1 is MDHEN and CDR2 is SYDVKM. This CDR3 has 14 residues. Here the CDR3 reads CASSLGSWTGELLF. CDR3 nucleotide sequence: TGTGCCAGCAGCCTCGGGAGTTGGACCGGGGAGCTGCTTTTT.

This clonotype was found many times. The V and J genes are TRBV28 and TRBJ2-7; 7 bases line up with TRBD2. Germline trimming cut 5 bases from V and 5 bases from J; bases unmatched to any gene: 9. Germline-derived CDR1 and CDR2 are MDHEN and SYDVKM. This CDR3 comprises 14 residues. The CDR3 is CASSRMGGNDEQYF. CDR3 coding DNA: TGTGCCAGCAGTCGGATGGGGGGGAACGACGAGCAGTACTTC. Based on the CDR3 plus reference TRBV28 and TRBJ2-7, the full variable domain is DVKVTQSSRYLVKRTGEKVFLECVQDMDHENMFWYRQDPGLGLRLIYFSYDVKMKEKGDIPEGYSVSREKKERFSLILESASTNQTSMYLCASSRMGGNDEQYFGPGTRLTVT.

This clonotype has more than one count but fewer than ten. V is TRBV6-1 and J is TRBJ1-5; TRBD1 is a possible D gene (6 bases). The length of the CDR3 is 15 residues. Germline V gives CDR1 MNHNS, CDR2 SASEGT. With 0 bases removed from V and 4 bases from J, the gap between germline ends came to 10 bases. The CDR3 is CASSEAGGANQPQHF. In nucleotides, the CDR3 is TGTGCCAGCAGTGAAGCTGGGGGGGCTAATCAGCCCCAGCATTTT.

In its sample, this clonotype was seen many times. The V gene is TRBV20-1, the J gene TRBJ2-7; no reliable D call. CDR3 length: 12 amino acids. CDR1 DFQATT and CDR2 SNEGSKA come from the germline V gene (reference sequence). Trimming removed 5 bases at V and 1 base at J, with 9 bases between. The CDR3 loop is CSALTASYEQYF. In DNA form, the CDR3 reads TGCAGTGCTCTCACCGCATCCTACGAGCAGTACTTC.

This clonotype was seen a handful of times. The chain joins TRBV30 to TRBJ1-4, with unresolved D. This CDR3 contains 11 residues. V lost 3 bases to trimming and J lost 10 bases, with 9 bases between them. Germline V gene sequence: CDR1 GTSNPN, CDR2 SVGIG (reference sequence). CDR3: CAWRARGKLFF. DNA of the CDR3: TGTGCCTGGAGGGCCCGGGGAAAACTGTTTTTT.

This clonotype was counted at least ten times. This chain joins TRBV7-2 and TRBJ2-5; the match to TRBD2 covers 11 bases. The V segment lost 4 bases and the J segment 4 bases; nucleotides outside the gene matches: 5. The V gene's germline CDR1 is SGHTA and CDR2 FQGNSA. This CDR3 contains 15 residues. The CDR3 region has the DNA TGTGCCAGCAGCTCGACTAGCGGGAACGCAGAGACCCAGTACTTC. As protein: CASSSTSGNAETQYF. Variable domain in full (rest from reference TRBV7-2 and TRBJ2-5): GAGVSQSPSNKVTEKGKDVELRCDPISGHTALYWYRQSLGQGLEFLIYFQGNSAPDKSGLPSDRFSAERTGGSVSTLTIQRTQQEDSAVYLCASSSTSGNAETQYFGPGTRLLVL.

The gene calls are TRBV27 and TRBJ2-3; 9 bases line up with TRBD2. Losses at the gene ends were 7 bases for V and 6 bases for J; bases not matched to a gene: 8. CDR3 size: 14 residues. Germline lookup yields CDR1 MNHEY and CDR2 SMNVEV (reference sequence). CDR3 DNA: TGTGCCAGCAAACATATAGCGGGAGCTGATACGCAGTATTTT. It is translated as CASKHIAGADTQYF.

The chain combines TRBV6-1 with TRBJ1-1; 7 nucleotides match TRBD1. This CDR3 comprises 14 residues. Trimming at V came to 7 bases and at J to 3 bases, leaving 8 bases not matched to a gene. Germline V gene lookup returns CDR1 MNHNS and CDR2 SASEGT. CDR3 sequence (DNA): TGTGCCAGCACCCAGGACAGGATCTACACTGAAGCTTTCTTT. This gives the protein CASTQDRIYTEAFF.

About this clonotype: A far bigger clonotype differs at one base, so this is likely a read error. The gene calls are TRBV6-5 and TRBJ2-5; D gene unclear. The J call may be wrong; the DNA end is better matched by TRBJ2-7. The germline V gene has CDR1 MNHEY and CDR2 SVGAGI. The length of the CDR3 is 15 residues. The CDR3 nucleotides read TGTGCCAGCAGTTCCGGGCCCAGGATCTCCTACGAGCAGTACTTC. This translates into CASSSGPRISYEQYF.

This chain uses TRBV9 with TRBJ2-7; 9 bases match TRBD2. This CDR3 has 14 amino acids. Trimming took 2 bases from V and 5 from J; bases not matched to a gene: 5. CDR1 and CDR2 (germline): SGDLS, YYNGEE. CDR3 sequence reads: CASSVGREGDEQYF. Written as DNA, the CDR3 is TGTGCCAGCAGCGTTGGGCGGGAGGGTGACGAGCAGTACTTC.

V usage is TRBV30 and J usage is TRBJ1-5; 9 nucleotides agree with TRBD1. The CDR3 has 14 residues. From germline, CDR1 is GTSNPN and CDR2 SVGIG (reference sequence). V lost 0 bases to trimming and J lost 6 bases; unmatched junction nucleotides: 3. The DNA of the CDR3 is TGTGCCTGGAGTGTTGGGACAGGGAGTCAGCCCCAGCATTTT. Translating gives CAWSVGTGSQPQHF.

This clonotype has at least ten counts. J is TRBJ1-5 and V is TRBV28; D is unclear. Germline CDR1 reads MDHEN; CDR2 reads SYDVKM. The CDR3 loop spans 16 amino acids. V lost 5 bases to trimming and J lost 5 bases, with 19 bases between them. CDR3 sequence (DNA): TGTGCCAGCAGTCCGGTCCTCAGACGCGACGATCAGCCCCAGCATTTT. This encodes CASSPVLRRDDQPQHF.